This passage covers 5 T cell receptor beta chains from one sample sequenced in a study of T cell responses to AZD1222 COVID-19 vaccine. Assay: immunoSEQ multiplex PCR; the TCRdb copy retains only in-frame clones and omits some. The sample has 150,000 to 200,000 clones, around nine tenths seen once; the top ten hold 2.6%. The material sequenced was peripheral blood, taken on day 0 of AZD1222 vaccination. The source is an adult in good health.

The genes are TRBV7-9 and TRBJ1-2; 9 positions match TRBD1. The V gene's germline CDR1 is SEHNR and CDR2 FQNEAQ (reference sequence). J gave up 7 bases and V 4 bases, and 4 bases lay outside the gene matches. The CDR3 is 13 amino acids. The CDR3 nucleotides read TGTGCCAGCAGCTGGGACAGGGAGGGTGGCTACACCTTC. This codes for CASSWDREGGYTF. The variable domain in full, with the rest retrieved from reference TRBV7-9 and TRBJ1-2, is DTGVSQNPRHKITKRGQNVTFRCDPISEHNRLYWYRQTLGQGPEFLTYFQNEAQLEKSRLLSDRFSAERPKGSFSTLEIQRTEQGDSAMYLCASSWDREGGYTFGSGTRLTVV.

The chain links TRBV19 to TRBJ2-3; D tentatively reads TRBD1 or TRBD2 (5 bases each). V was clipped by 1 base and J by 0 bases, with 14 bases between them. This CDR3 is built from 17 residues. In germline, CDR1 is LNHDA, CDR2 SQIVND (reference sequence). The CDR3 DNA reads TGTGCCAGTAGTATAGGAAGTGGGGGACGTAGCACAGATACGCAGTATTTT. It encodes CASSIGSGGRSTDTQYF.

The chain combines TRBV7-8 with TRBJ1-5, with TRBD1 as a possible D gene (5 bases). CDR1 is SGHVS, CDR2 FQNEAQ, per germline. The germline V and J ends were trimmed by 7 bases and 6 bases, with 13 bases remaining between them. The CDR3 runs to 13 residues. CDR3 coding DNA: TGTGCCAGCACCTCACAGGACGGTCAGCCCCAGCATTTT. This gives the protein CASTSQDGQPQHF.

J is TRBJ2-7 and V is TRBV27, with 13 nucleotides matching TRBD2. The CDR3 is 16 amino acids. Germline trimming cut 0 bases from V and 5 bases from J; bases unmatched to any gene: 4. CDR1 is MNHEY and CDR2 is SMNVEV in the germline V gene (reference sequence). CDR3: CASSLSGLAGVNEQYF. DNA for the CDR3: TGTGCCAGCAGTTTATCCGGACTAGCGGGAGTAAACGAGCAGTACTTC.

This clone was seen only once. The chain employs TRBV9 and TRBJ2-7; weak D call: TRBD2 (7 bases). This CDR3 has 20 residues. The V gene's germline CDR1 is SGDLS and CDR2 YYNGEE. V dropped 4 bases and J dropped 0 bases, with 29 bases sitting between them. The CDR3 protein is CASSIGQNGPAGGPSYEQYF. The CDR3 DNA is TGTGCCAGCAGCATAGGACAGAACGGGCCCGCCGGGGGGCCCTCCTACGAGCAGTACTTC.